This T cell receptor (beta chain) was documented in a study of blood T cell repertoires in COVID-19. Looking at the study overall: Italy, Spain and the United States were the sources of the convalescent and acute COVID-19 samples. The analysed material was cDNA or gDNA that came from T cells, B-cell-depleted T cells, or PBMCs.

Per germline, CDR1 ENHRY and CDR2 SYGVKD. V was shortened by 0 bases and J by 5 bases, with 8 bases between the two germline ends. The CDR3 consists of 15 residues. In the authors' workflow: The assay estimated nucleated cells by amplifying reference gene primers. Clones were read by immunoSEQ multiplex PCR, and TCRdb kept only the in-frame ones, dropping some. The V and J calls and clone size are taken from that table; D and trimming were inferred from the DNA. This table has 210,000 or so clones, 70% to 90% appearing once. A few counts support this clone. Sequencing was carried out using peripheral blood. The clonotype comes from a woman at least 80 years old with acute or convalescent COVID-19. The chain employs TRBV10-3 and TRBJ1-6; D is uncertain. CDR3: CAISESNRDNSPLHF. In DNA, the CDR3 is TGTGCCATCAGTGAGTCGAACAGAGATAATTCACCCCTCCACTTT.